The TCR beta chain described here comes from a study of stem cell transplantation in POMP-related autoinflammatory disease. Only in-frame clones appear in the TCRdb table, and some are missing; sequencing was by immunoSEQ multiplex PCR. The sample includes over 30,000 clones, about 86% seen only once; the top ten take more than 0.55%. Deletions cut 3 bases from V and 2 bases from J, with 9 bases between. The CDR3 length is 14 residues. Germline lookup yields CDR1 SNHLY and CDR2 FYNNEI. The J gene is TRBJ2-3, the V gene TRBV2, with D perhaps matching TRBD1 or TRBD2 (5 bases each). Sequenced material: CD4+ T cells from PBMCs, taken before stem cell transplantation. This TCR derives from a human donor with POMP-related autoinflammation and immune dysregulation (PRAID). The CDR3 loop reads CASSEGRSTDTQYF. The DNA of the CDR3 is TGTGCCAGCAGTGAGGGACGATCCACAGATACGCAGTATTTT.